This record looks at one T cell receptor (beta chain) sequence and its context. The data were obtained in a study of blood T cell repertoires in COVID-19. The V end lost 0 bases, the J end lost 6 bases, and 9 bases lay between the germline ends. This CDR3 is 13 amino acids long. TCRdb's copy holds only in-frame clones and misses some; the assay was immunoSEQ multiplex PCR. The sample yields about 270,000 clones, approximately 90% seen once. V and J are TRBV12-3 or TRBV12-4 and TRBJ2-7; D possibly corresponds to TRBD2 (5 bases). The clonotype originates from a man in his forties who had been exposed to COVID-19. Sequenced sample: PBMCs or T cells enriched from blood (not recorded which). This CDR3 reads CASSLAGVFEQYF. The CDR3 DNA reads TGTGCCAGCAGTTTAGCGGGAGTTTTCGAGCAGTACTTC.